This TCR beta chain comes out of a study of early T cells in non-severe SARS-CoV-2 infection. Overall study: Unsorted whole blood bulk RNA was sequenced, with unpaired chains. Study-level results: Reliance on VDJdb matching favored anti-spike CD8 responses; private and CD4 specificities were missed.

This clonotype was counted ten times or more. Its antigen is not known. Researchers attached unique molecular identifiers to individual cDNA molecules. MiXCR was run by TCRdb on the 5' RACE reads, yielding one entry per CDR3 protein. The sample lists over 30,000 distinct CDR3 sequences; 5.4% were seen once. Trimming shortened V by 2 bases and J by 5 bases, and 4 bases separated the two germline ends. The CDR3 covers 13 residues. CDR1 MNHEY and CDR2 SMNVEV come from the germline V gene (reference sequence). The chain carries TRBV27 and TRBJ1-6, with unresolved D. The sequencing input was whole blood. The TCR originated in an adult who was a healthcare worker with PCR-confirmed SARS-CoV-2 infection or an uninfected control (not recorded which). CDR3 loop: CASSLRHNSPLHF. The DNA for the CDR3 is TGTGCCAGCAGTTTAAGACATAATTCACCCCTCCACTTT.